A selection of T cell receptor beta chains follows, all from one sample in a study of cytomegalovirus exposure and HLA in healthy donors. Measured with immunoSEQ multiplex PCR; TCRdb has only the in-frame clones, and not every one. The sample has 200,000 to 250,000 clones; 70% to 90% are singletons. Sequencing used PBMCs. The receptor source for this set is a woman under 30 in good health and CMV-seronegative. Each CDR3 is given with its conserved first and last residue. A D gene is named only where the DNA matches it firmly. Not every row has a clone size; where given, it reads once, few, many or a size class.

clone_size	d_call	v_call	j_call	cdr3_nt	cdr3_aa
.	TRBD1	TRBV7-2	TRBJ2-1	TGTGCCAGCAGCTTAAGAGCGGACAGGGAGGAGTTCTTC	CASSLRADREEFF
.	.	TRBV18	TRBJ1-4	TGTGCCAGCTCACCGGGGCAGGGGACGTATGAAAAACTGTTTTTT	CASSPGQGTYEKLFF
.	.	TRBV2	TRBJ2-3	TGTGCCAGCAGTGAAGCGGCGTTGGCGGGTGGTGTGGATACGCAGTATTTT	CASSEAALAGGVDTQYF
.	TRBD1	TRBV28	TRBJ2-3	TGTGCCAGCAGTACAAGGACAGGGGGCTTCACAGATACGCAGTATTTT	CASSTRTGGFTDTQYF
.	.	TRBV7-6	TRBJ2-7	TGTGCCAGCAGCTTAAACAGGGGGTCTAGCGGTGCCCCCTACGAGCAGTACTTC	CASSLNRGSSGAPYEQYF
few	.	TRBV15	TRBJ2-1	TGTGCCACCAGCAGACGGGAGAGGGTCTTGTTCTTC	CATSRRERVLFF
.	.	TRBV6-5	TRBJ2-7	TGTGCCAGCTACACAGGGTCTAGGCAGTACTTC	CASYTGSRQYF
.	.	TRBV4-3	TRBJ2-7	TGCGCCAGCAGCGCACGGACAGACGAAACCTACGAGCAGTACTTC	CASSARTDETYEQYF
few	TRBD1	TRBV29-1	TRBJ1-1	TGCAGCGTTGAGACAGGGTTGGACACTGAAGCTTTCTTT	CSVETGLDTEAFF
.	TRBD1	TRBV6-1	TRBJ2-7	TGTGCCAGCAGCGAAACAGGGGTCTCCTACGAGCAGTACTTC	CASSETGVSYEQYF
once	TRBD1	TRBV20-1	TRBJ1-1	TGCAGTGCTAGGATGGACAGGGACGCTTTCTTT	CSARMDRDAFF
.	TRBD1	TRBV5-6	TRBJ2-3	TGTGCCAGCAGCCTTCCTGGGGACAGGGGGTCAGATACGCAGTATTTT	CASSLPGDRGSDTQYF
.	.	TRBV28	TRBJ2-7	TGTGCCAGCAGCTTTTACCCCCCGCGACAAAGCTCCTACGAGCAGTACTTC	CASSFYPPRQSSYEQYF
.	TRBD2	TRBV4-2	TRBJ2-1	TGTGCCAGCAGCCAAGGGACTAGCGGGTTCTCCTACAATGAGCAGTTCTTC	CASSQGTSGFSYNEQFF
.	TRBD1	TRBV25-1	TRBJ1-2	TGTGCCAGCAGGGGACAGGGGTATCGGTATGGCTACACCTTC	CASRGQGYRYGYTF
.	.	TRBV2	TRBJ2-2	TGTGCCAGCAGAAACAGGGGAGGCACCGGGGAGCTGTTTTTT	CASRNRGGTGELFF
once	TRBD2	TRBV5-1	TRBJ2-7	TGCGCCAGCAGCTCAGGCGGGAGCTCCTACGAGCAGTACTTC	CASSSGGSSYEQYF
once	TRBD1	TRBV5-6	TRBJ2-7	TGTGCCAGCAGCAATGGTCCGGGACAGGGAGGAGAGCAGTACTTC	CASSNGPGQGGEQYF
.	TRBD1	TRBV11-2	TRBJ1-5	TGTGCCAGCAGCTTGAGGGGACAGGGCAATCAGCCCCAGCATTTT	CASSLRGQGNQPQHF
.	TRBD1	TRBV9	TRBJ2-1	TGTGCCAGCAGCGTAGCTCCACCTGGGACAGTGGGCAATGAGCAGTTCTTC	CASSVAPPGTVGNEQFF
.	.	TRBV5-4	TRBJ2-1	TGTGCCAGCAGACCCGATGCGGTGTCCTACAATGAGCAGTTCTTC	CASRPDAVSYNEQFF
.	.	TRBV28	TRBJ2-7	TGTGCCAGCAGACCTCGGGGAAAATACGAGCAGTACTTC	CASRPRGKYEQYF
.	.	TRBV5-1	TRBJ2-3	TGCGCCAGCAGCAAACCGGGATATACGCAGTATTTT	CASSKPGYTQYF
.	.	TRBV4-2	TRBJ1-4	TGTGCCAGCAGCCAAGGGGGGAGGAGGAATGAAAAACTGTTTTTT	CASSQGGRRNEKLFF
.	TRBD1	TRBV28	TRBJ2-3	TGTGCCAGCAGTTCCAACAGGGGGCTGGGGACAGATACGCAGTATTTT	CASSSNRGLGTDTQYF
.	TRBD1	TRBV2	TRBJ1-5	TGTGCCACGTCTCGACAGGGCGGGAATCAGCCCCAGCATTTT	CATSRQGGNQPQHF
.	TRBD2	TRBV4-3	TRBJ2-3	TGCGCCAGCAGCCAAGATCGACTAGCGGGACTTCCTACTAGCACAGATACGCAGTATTTT	CASSQDRLAGLPTSTDTQYF
.	.	TRBV6-1	TRBJ1-5	TGTGCCAGCAGTGGGGTTTCCGGGACAACCCTTAGCAATCAGCCCCAGCATTTT	CASSGVSGTTLSNQPQHF
.	.	TRBV20-1	TRBJ2-3	TGCAGTGCTAGTCTGGATACGCAGTATTTT	CSASLDTQYF
.	TRBD2	TRBV11-3	TRBJ2-1	TGTGCCAGCAGCTCGGGACTAGCGGGAAAGAATGAGCAGTTCTTC	CASSSGLAGKNEQFF
.	.	TRBV5-6	TRBJ1-5	TGTGCCAGCTCCGACAGGCCTAGCAATCAGCCCCAGCATTTT	CASSDRPSNQPQHF
.	TRBD1	TRBV6-1	TRBJ1-3	TGTGCCAGCAGACGGACAGGGAGGGGAAACACCATATATTTT	CASRRTGRGNTIYF
.	TRBD2	TRBV11-2	TRBJ2-1	TGTGCCAGCAGCTTAAGGTCTGTAGCGGGAGGGAGCTCCTACAATGAGCAGTTCTTC	CASSLRSVAGGSSYNEQFF
.	.	TRBV7-7	TRBJ2-2	TGTGCTAGCAGCTTAGACTCAGGGGCGTACACCGGGGAGCTGTTTTTT	CASSLDSGAYTGELFF
.	TRBD2	TRBV11-2	TRBJ2-5	TGTGCCAGCAGCGTTCGACTAGCGGGAGAGACCCAGTACTTC	CASSVRLAGETQYF
.	.	TRBV27	TRBJ1-2	TGTGCCAGCAGTTTAGCGGGCGCCCCTAACTATGGCTACACCTTC	CASSLAGAPNYGYTF
.	TRBD1	TRBV5-1	TRBJ2-3	TGCGCCAGCAGCTTCGGACAGGGGATCCCAGATACGCAGTATTTT	CASSFGQGIPDTQYF